These T cell receptor beta chains were read from a single sample in a study of blood T cells in healthy people across ages. TCRdb called the 5' RACE reads again in MiXCR, with one record for every CDR3 protein. Among about 1.7 million distinct CDR3 sequences, approximately 30% were seen once, and the ten largest hold over 7%. The sample was blood. These receptor sequences come from a woman aged 25 to 39 in good health. CDR3s leave out the opening cysteine and the closing phenylalanine or tryptophan. Each record gives: J gene, V gene, CDR3 protein.

>TRBJ1-2|TRBV12-3/TRBV12-4
ASSPEQGVSGYT
>TRBJ2-7|TRBV27
ASSSPTREIYEQY
>TRBJ2-6|TRBV11-2
ASSLPAGANVLT
>TRBJ2-5|TRBV7-2
ANSFLQRERSHEQY
>TRBJ2-3|TRBV28
ASTRTRSSTDTQY
>TRBJ2-2|TRBV29-1
SVEGSSGELF
>TRBJ2-5|TRBV24-1
ATSRLRTYRGHRGTQY
>TRBJ2-1|TRBV29-1
SAGGNEQF
>TRBJ1-1|TRBV5-4
ASSDTGIGNTEAF
>TRBJ1-3|TRBV4-1
ASSLPRGQGGVGNTIY
>TRBJ2-1|TRBV7-3
ASSRTAGGNGDGQF
>TRBJ1-5|TRBV5-1
AGSFNGGEQPQH
>TRBJ2-7|TRBV20-1
SAPIGGNSYEQY